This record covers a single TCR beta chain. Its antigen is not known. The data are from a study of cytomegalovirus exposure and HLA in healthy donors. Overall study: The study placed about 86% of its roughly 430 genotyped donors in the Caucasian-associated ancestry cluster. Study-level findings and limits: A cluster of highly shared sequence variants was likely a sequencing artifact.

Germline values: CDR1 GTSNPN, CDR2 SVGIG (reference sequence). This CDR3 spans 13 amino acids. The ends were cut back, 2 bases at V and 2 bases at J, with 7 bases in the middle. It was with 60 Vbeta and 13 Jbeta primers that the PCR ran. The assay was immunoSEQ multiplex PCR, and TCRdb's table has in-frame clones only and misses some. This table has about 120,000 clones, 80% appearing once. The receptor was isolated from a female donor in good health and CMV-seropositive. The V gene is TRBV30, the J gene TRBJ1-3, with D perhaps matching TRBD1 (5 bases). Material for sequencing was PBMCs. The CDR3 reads CAWSKTAGNTIYF. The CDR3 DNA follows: TGTGCCTGGAGTAAGACAGCTGGAAACACCATATATTTT.